These 31 T cell receptor beta chains were all obtained from the same sample, sequenced in a study of early T cells in non-severe SARS-CoV-2 infection. TCRdb reprocessed the 5' RACE reads with MiXCR, giving one entry per CDR3 protein. This sample carries 45,000 to 70,000 distinct CDR3 sequences, around 10% of them seen once, and the ten largest clones take 10% to 13%. Sequencing used whole blood. The origin of the receptors is an adult who was a healthcare worker with PCR-confirmed SARS-CoV-2 infection or an uninfected control (not recorded which).

V gene TRBV4-1 combines with J gene TRBJ2-4, with TRBD2 as a possible D gene (7 bases). The CDR3 loop spans 13 amino acids. The V end lost 6 bases, the J end lost 6 bases, and 12 bases lay between the germline ends. Per germline, CDR1 MGHRA and CDR2 YSYEKL. The CDR3 nucleotides are TGCGCCAGCAGGGGCGGGGGCCTAAACATTCAGTACTTC. Translation gives CASRGGGLNIQYF.

By proportion, this clonotype is medium-sized. The chain combines TRBV28 with TRBJ1-1, with D unresolved. The CDR3 is 11 residues long. Germline V gene data show CDR1 as MDHEN and CDR2 as SYDVKM. V was cut by 2 bases and J by 7 bases, with 5 bases left in between. This CDR3 reads CASSLSLEAFF. The CDR3 nucleotides read TGTGCCAGCAGTTTAAGTCTTGAAGCTTTCTTT.

This clonotype has a handful of counts. The rearrangement uses TRBV5-1 and TRBJ2-3, with 7 bases aligning to TRBD1. The junction had 5 bases not matched to a gene; V was cut back by 3 bases and J by 1 base. This CDR3 spans 15 amino acids. Germline assignment: CDR1 SGHRS and CDR2 YFSETQ. The CDR3 DNA follows: TGCGCCAGCAGCTCTACAGGGGCTCGCACAGATACGCAGTATTTT. It yields the protein CASSSTGARTDTQYF.

This clonotype has ten or more counts. The chain combines TRBV20-1 with TRBJ2-1; no clear D gene. The germline V gene encodes CDR1 DFQATT and CDR2 SNEGSKA (reference sequence). This CDR3 has 11 amino acids. V was cut by 6 bases and J by 8 bases, with 11 bases left in between. For the CDR3, the DNA is TGCAGTGCCATGATTGTGGATGAGCAGTTCTTC. This translates into CSAMIVDEQFF.

This clonotype has only a few counts. The chain joins TRBV10-3 to TRBJ2-2, with 8 positions matching TRBD2. Germline V gene sequence: CDR1 ENHRY, CDR2 SYGVKD. With V trimmed by 2 bases and J by 3 bases, 5 bases remained unmatched. The CDR3 is 16 amino acids. The CDR3 loop is CAISERLARDTGELFF. The CDR3 bases are TGTGCCATCAGTGAGAGACTAGCGCGAGACACCGGGGAGCTGTTTTTT.

This clonotype was counted at least ten times. The CDR3 nucleotides read TGCAGCGTTGATGAGATAAGTTCCGGCGAGCAGTACTTC. Its translation is CSVDEISSGEQYF. V gene TRBV29-1 combines with J gene TRBJ2-7; unclear D gene. V was shortened by 3 bases and J by 6 bases, with 15 bases between the two germline ends. Germline values: CDR1 SQVTM, CDR2 ANQGSEA. CDR3 length: 13 residues.

V is TRBV14 and J is TRBJ2-7; possible D gene TRBD2, 6 bases. The V gene's germline CDR1 is SGHDN and CDR2 FVKESK. The CDR3 sequence is 15 residues long. V lost 3 bases to trimming and J lost 0 bases, with 12 bases between them. This CDR3 is CASSQGRMLSYEQYF. The DNA for the CDR3 is TGTGCCAGCAGCCAGGGGAGGATGCTCTCCTACGAGCAGTACTTC.

The rearrangement joins TRBV28 to TRBJ2-7; weak D call: TRBD2 (6 bases). Trimming removed 3 bases at V and 6 bases at J, with 9 bases between. Germline V lookup: CDR1 MDHEN, CDR2 SYDVKM. The CDR3 length is 12 residues. The DNA for the CDR3 is TGTGCCAGCAGTTTGGGGGGTTCCGAGCAGTACTTC. Translated, it gives CASSLGGSEQYF.

This clonotype was seen many times. The chain uses TRBV9 and TRBJ2-2; the D is unclear. Trimming removed 1 base from V and 2 bases from J, with 0 bases in between. Germline CDR1 is SGDLS and CDR2 is YYNGEE. This CDR3 has 12 residues. Here the CDR3 DNA reads TGTGCCAGCAGCGTAAACACCGGGGAGCTGTTTTTT. Translation: CASSVNTGELFF. The whole variable domain, filled in from reference TRBV9 and TRBJ2-2, reads DSGVTQTPKHLITATGQRVTLRCSPRSGDLSVYWYQQSLDQGLQFLIQYYNGEERAKGNILERFSAQQFPDLHSELNLSSLELGDSALYFCASSVNTGELFFGEGSRLTVL.

The chain has TRBV6-4 and TRBJ1-5; D unresolved. Looked up from germline, CDR1 is MRHNA and CDR2 is SNTAGT. V lost 4 bases, J lost 2 bases, and 9 bases lay in between. The CDR3 length is 14 residues. DNA of the CDR3: TGTGCCAGCAGTGCCGATCACGGCAATCAGCCCCAGCATTTT. Protein sequence: CASSADHGNQPQHF.

This sequence joins TRBV27 and TRBJ2-3, with a weak D call TRBD2 (5 bases). V lost 5 bases and J lost 0, with 9 bases in between. CDR3 length equals 14 residues. CDR1 and CDR2 from the germline V gene are MNHEY and SMNVEV (reference sequence). The CDR3 sequence: CASSISGSTDTQYF. In nucleotides, the CDR3 is TGTGCCAGCAGTATAAGCGGAAGCACAGATACGCAGTATTTT.

V and J are TRBV7-9 and TRBJ2-5; 11 bases line up with TRBD2. The germline V gene has CDR1 SEHNR and CDR2 FQNEAQ (reference sequence). V lost 5 bases to trimming and J lost 5 bases; unmatched junction nucleotides: 7. This CDR3 region has 15 residues. CDR3 bases: TGTGCCAGCAGCACCGGGACTAGCGGACTCGAGACCCAGTACTTC. Amino acids: CASSTGTSGLETQYF.

This clonotype was seen repeatedly, ten times or more. The DNA for the CDR3 is TGTGCCAGCAGTTCCCAGGGAGAGGCAGCCAAAAACATTCAGTACTTC. Translated, it gives CASSSQGEAAKNIQYF. V usage is TRBV6-6 and J usage is TRBJ2-4; either TRBD1 or TRBD2 may supply D (5 bases each). The germline gives CDR1 MNHNY, CDR2 SVGAGI (reference sequence). The ends were cut back, 4 bases at V and 0 bases at J, with 13 bases in the middle. CDR3 length: 16 amino acids.

By share, this clonotype ranks as medium-sized. The chain has TRBV11-2 and TRBJ2-6; a weak D match, TRBD1 (6 bases). Germline lookup yields CDR1 SGHAT and CDR2 FQNNGV. V was cut by 4 bases and J by 2 bases, with 9 bases left in between. This CDR3 comprises 15 residues. The CDR3 sequence is CASSSEGAGANVLTF. Written as DNA, the CDR3 is TGTGCCAGCAGCTCAGAGGGGGCTGGGGCCAACGTCCTGACTTTC. Combining the CDR3 with reference TRBV11-2 and TRBJ2-6 gives the whole variable domain EAGVAQSPRYKIIEKRQSVAFWCNPISGHATLYWYQQILGQGPKLLIQFQNNGVVDDSQLPKDRFSAERLKGVDSTLKIQPAKLEDSAVYLCASSSEGAGANVLTFGAGSRLTVL.

This clonotype was counted only a few times. The rearrangement uses TRBV29-1 and TRBJ2-1; 10 nucleotides agree with TRBD2. Germline V gene sequence: CDR1 SQVTM, CDR2 ANQGSEA. The CDR3 sequence is 13 residues long. Trimming removed 7 bases from V and 2 bases from J; junction bases left unmatched: 2. In DNA, the CDR3 is TGCAGCGATAGCGGGGGGACCTACAATGAGCAGTTCTTC. It specifies CSDSGGTYNEQFF.

This clonotype was picked up many times. The chain employs TRBV7-9 and TRBJ2-2; no clear D. The V end lost 5 bases, the J end lost 3 bases, and 4 bases lay between the germline ends. The germline CDR1 and CDR2 sequences are SEHNR and FQNEAQ (reference sequence). CDR3 length: 12 residues. The DNA of the CDR3 is TGTGCCAGCAGCATGGACACCGGGGAGCTGTTTTTT. Its translation: CASSMDTGELFF. Together with reference TRBV7-9 and TRBJ2-2, the CDR3 gives the full variable domain: DTGVSQNPRHKITKRGQNVTFRCDPISEHNRLYWYRQTLGQGPEFLTYFQNEAQLEKSRLLSDRFSAERPKGSFSTLEIQRTEQGDSAMYLCASSMDTGELFFGEGSRLTVL.

V is TRBV19 and J is TRBJ2-4, with D perhaps matching TRBD1 (6 bases). Trimming stripped 5 bases from V and 6 bases from J, with 14 bases between. Germline V CDR1 and CDR2: LNHDA, SQIVND (reference sequence). The CDR3 is 14 residues long. The CDR3 bases are TGTGCCAGTAGTGCCCAGGGGTTTGGAAACATTCAGTACTTC. Translation gives CASSAQGFGNIQYF. The variable domain in full, completed from reference TRBV19 and TRBJ2-4, reads DGGITQSPKYLFRKEGQNVTLSCEQNLNHDAMYWYRQDPGQGLRLIYYSQIVNDFQKGDIAEGYSVSREKKESFPLTVTSAQKNPTAFYLCASSAQGFGNIQYFGAGTRLSVL.

This clonotype turned up a few times. The junction and the germline gene differ at one end; a read error may be behind it. This chain joins TRBV12-5 and TRBJ2-2, with D perhaps TRBD2 (5 bases). The CDR3 extends over 14 amino acids. Germline CDR1 and CDR2: LGHNT and FRNRAP. CDR3 DNA sequence: TGTGCTAGTCGCCCGGGTGGGAACACCGGGGAGCTTTTTTTT. Translation: CASRPGGNTGELFF.

There are many counts of this clonotype. The chain couples TRBV10-2 to TRBJ1-1; D is uncertain. Deletions cut 6 bases from V and 3 bases from J, with 17 bases between. In germline, CDR1 is WSHSY, CDR2 SAAADI. The CDR3 is 15 amino acids. CDR3 bases: TGCGCCAGCAGGGCGGACGTTGGTTTTCACACTGAAGCTTTCTTT. Its translation is CASRADVGFHTEAFF.

The V gene is TRBV5-4, the J gene TRBJ2-3; D unclear. Germline V gives CDR1 SGHNT, CDR2 YYREEE (reference sequence). The CDR3 spans 13 residues. V lost 0 bases, J lost 4 bases, and 6 bases lay in between. CDR3 residues: CASSLDAPDTQYF. The CDR3 bases are TGTGCCAGCAGCTTGGATGCGCCAGATACGCAGTATTTT. The full variable domain, with the rest looked up from reference TRBV5-4 and TRBJ2-3, is ETGVTQSPTHLIKTRGQQVTLRCSSQSGHNTVSWYQQALGQGPQFIFQYYREEENGRGNFPPRFSGLQFPNYSSELNVNALELDDSALYLCASSLDAPDTQYFGPGTRLTVL.

The chain uses TRBV28 and TRBJ2-1; D uncertain. Per germline, CDR1 MDHEN and CDR2 SYDVKM. CDR3 length equals 14 residues. The V end was cut by 4 bases, the J end by 3 bases, with 10 bases between. The CDR3 region is CASSSRLIYNEQFF. The CDR3, as DNA: TGTGCCAGCAGTTCCAGGCTGATCTACAATGAGCAGTTCTTC.

Regarding this clonotype: A much larger clone lies a single base off, so this may be a read error. V and J are TRBV5-4 and TRBJ2-5, with D perhaps assigned TRBD1 or TRBD2 (5 bases each). The germline V gene has CDR1 SGHNT and CDR2 YYREEE (reference sequence). The CDR3 is 14 residues long. The CDR3, as DNA: TGTGCCAGCAGCTTACCTACTCGAGGGGAGACCCAGTGCTTC. Protein: CASSLPTRGETQCF.

V gene TRBV11-2 combines with J gene TRBJ2-3; the match to TRBD2 covers 14 bases. Losses at the gene ends were 5 bases for V and 4 bases for J; bases not matched to a gene: 5. The CDR3 sequence is 16 residues long. Germline V gene lookup returns CDR1 SGHAT and CDR2 FQNNGV. CDR3 nucleotide sequence: TGTGCCAGCAGCCAAGGACTAGCGGGAGGCGCAGATACGCAGTATTTT. Residues: CASSQGLAGGADTQYF.

This clonotype was counted only a few times. V and J are TRBV7-7 and TRBJ2-4; D gene ambiguous. Looked up from germline, CDR1 is SSHAT and CDR2 is FNYEAQ (reference sequence). The CDR3 runs 16 residues. The CDR3 is CASLGGSPPRQNIQYF. The CDR3 DNA follows: TGTGCTAGCCTGGGTGGGTCTCCCCCAAGGCAAAACATTCAGTACTTC.

The chain recombines TRBV5-1 with TRBJ2-7; D call uncertain. Germline V lookup: CDR1 SGHRS, CDR2 YFSETQ. V was clipped by 1 base and J by 0 bases, with 11 bases between them. CDR3 size: 15 residues. The CDR3, as DNA: TGCGCCAGCAGCTTGAGTCAGTTCCTCTCCTACGAGCAGTACTTC. Its protein product is CASSLSQFLSYEQYF. The full variable domain, completed using reference TRBV5-1 and TRBJ2-7, is KAGVTQTPRYLIKTRGQQVTLSCSPISGHRSVSWYQQTPGQGLQFLFEYFSETQRNKGNFPGRFSGRQFSNSRSEMNVSTLELGDSALYLCASSLSQFLSYEQYFGPGTRLTVT.

At least ten counts were recorded for this clonotype. V and J are TRBV5-1 and TRBJ2-3; D is unresolved. Germline V CDR1 and CDR2: SGHRS, YFSETQ. The CDR3 totals 11 residues. The germline V and J ends were trimmed by 3 bases and 5 bases, with 4 bases remaining between them. The CDR3 sequence is CASSSEDTQYF. The CDR3 DNA reads as TGCGCCAGCAGCTCGGAAGATACGCAGTATTTT.

V usage is TRBV5-1 and J usage is TRBJ2-5, with D perhaps assigned TRBD1 or TRBD2 (5 bases each). Trimming stripped 5 bases from V and 0 bases from J, with 11 bases between. Germline loops: CDR1 SGHRS, CDR2 YFSETQ. CDR3 length: 14 residues. The CDR3 coding sequence is TGCGCCAGCAGTTCGGGGCTCAACCAAGAGACCCAGTACTTC. It yields the protein CASSSGLNQETQYF.

This clonotype has a count of ten or more. The chain has TRBV5-1 and TRBJ2-3; D may be TRBD1 or TRBD2 (5 bases each). Germline V gives CDR1 SGHRS, CDR2 YFSETQ. Deletions cut 4 bases from V and 3 bases from J, with 12 bases between. The CDR3 is made up of 14 amino acids. For the CDR3, the DNA is TGCGCCAGCAGCCTAGGGACGTCGACAGATACGCAGTATTTT. Its translation: CASSLGTSTDTQYF. The full variable domain, its missing parts supplied by reference TRBV5-1 and TRBJ2-3, is KAGVTQTPRYLIKTRGQQVTLSCSPISGHRSVSWYQQTPGQGLQFLFEYFSETQRNKGNFPGRFSGRQFSNSRSEMNVSTLELGDSALYLCASSLGTSTDTQYFGPGTRLTVL.

This clonotype appeared a few times. The rearrangement links TRBV4-2 to TRBJ2-3; the D gene is possibly TRBD1 (7 bases). V lost 0 bases to trimming and J lost 3 bases, with 13 bases between them. The length of the CDR3 is 16 residues. Germline V CDR1 and CDR2: LGHNA, YNFKEQ. In nucleotides, the CDR3 is TGTGCCAGCAGCCAAGATCAGGGGGGCGGGACAGATACGCAGTATTTT. Its protein product is CASSQDQGGGTDTQYF.

The rearrangement uses TRBV2 and TRBJ2-2, with TRBD1 matching over 7 bases. J gave up 6 bases and V 6 bases, and 7 bases lay outside the gene matches. There are 14 residues in the CDR3. The germline gives CDR1 SNHLY, CDR2 FYNNEI. CDR3 sequence reads: CASSGDRVPGELFF. CDR3 DNA: TGTGCCAGCAGCGGCGACAGGGTTCCCGGGGAGCTGTTTTTT.

This clonotype was observed at least ten times. The rearrangement joins TRBV15 to TRBJ1-4, with D maybe TRBD1 (5 bases). CDR1 and CDR2 from the germline V gene are LNHNV and YYDKDF (reference sequence). This CDR3 region has 13 residues. V was clipped by 1 base and J by 7 bases, with 7 bases between them. DNA of the CDR3: TGTGCCACCAGCAGAGGACAGTCTGAAAAACTGTTTTTT. This encodes CATSRGQSEKLFF. The whole variable domain, remainder taken from reference TRBV15 and TRBJ1-4, is DAMVIQNPRYQVTQFGKPVTLSCSQTLNHNVMYWYQQKSSQAPKLLFHYYDKDFNNEADTPDNFQSRRPNTSFCFLDIRSPGLGDTAMYLCATSRGQSEKLFFGSGTQLSVL.